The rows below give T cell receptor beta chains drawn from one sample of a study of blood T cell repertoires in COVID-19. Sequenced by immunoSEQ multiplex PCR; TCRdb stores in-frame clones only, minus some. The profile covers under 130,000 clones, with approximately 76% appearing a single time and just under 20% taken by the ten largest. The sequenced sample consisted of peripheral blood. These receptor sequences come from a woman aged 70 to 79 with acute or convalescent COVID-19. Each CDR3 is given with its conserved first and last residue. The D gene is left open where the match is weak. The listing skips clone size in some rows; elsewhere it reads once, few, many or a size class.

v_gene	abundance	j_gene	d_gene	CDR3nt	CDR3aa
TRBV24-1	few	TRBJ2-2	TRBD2	TGTGCCATCCGCGGGGGGGCTGACGGGGAGCTGTTTTTT	CAIRGGADGELFF
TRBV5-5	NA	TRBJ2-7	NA	TGTGCCAGCAGCTTGGGCAGCTCCTACGAGCAGTACTTC	CASSLGSSYEQYF
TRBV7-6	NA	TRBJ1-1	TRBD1	TGTGCCAGCAGCTCCTCCGGGACAGCGAACACTGAAGCTTTCTTT	CASSSSGTANTEAFF
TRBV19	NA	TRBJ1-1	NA	TGTGCCAGTAGTCGGGGGGCCACTGAAGCTTTCTTT	CASSRGATEAFF
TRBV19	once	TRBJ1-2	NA	TGTGCCAGTAGTATCCTCAGGGGTCAGGGCTACACCTTC	CASSILRGQGYTF
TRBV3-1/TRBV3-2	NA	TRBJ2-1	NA	TGTGCCAGCAGTCCTGTGCGGTCCTACAATGAGCAGTTCTTC	CASSPVRSYNEQFF
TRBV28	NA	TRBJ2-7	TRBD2	TGTGCCAGCAGTTCGGGGACTAGCGGACTTTACGAGCAGTACTTC	CASSSGTSGLYEQYF
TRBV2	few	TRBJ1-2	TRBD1	TGTGCCAGCAGTGAACGGACAGGGATGAATGGCTACACCTTC	CASSERTGMNGYTF
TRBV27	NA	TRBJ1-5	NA	TGTGCCAGCAGTAACAGGTATAGCAATCAGCCCCAGCATTTT	CASSNRYSNQPQHF
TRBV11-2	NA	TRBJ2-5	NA	TGTGCCAGCAGCTCGTATGAGACCCAGTACTTC	CASSSYETQYF
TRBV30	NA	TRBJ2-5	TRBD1	TGTGCCTGGAGCATGACAGGGGTGGAGACCCAGTACTTC	CAWSMTGVETQYF
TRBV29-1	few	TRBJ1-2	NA	TGCAGCGTTGGGAGCAGGGGCCCCTTATATGGCTACACCTTC	CSVGSRGPLYGYTF
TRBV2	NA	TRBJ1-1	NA	TGTGCCAGCGAGAGAACTGAAGCTTTCTTT	CASERTEAFF
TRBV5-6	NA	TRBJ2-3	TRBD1	TGTGCCAGCAGCTTGGGACAGGGACGTGGGAGCACAGATACGCAGTATTTT	CASSLGQGRGSTDTQYF
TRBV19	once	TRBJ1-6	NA	TGTGCCAGTAGTATCGCCATATGGGGCTTGAGTAATTCACCCCTCCACTTT	CASSIAIWGLSNSPLHF
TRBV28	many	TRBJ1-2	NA	TGTGCCAGCAGAGAGGCAAGCGGCTACACCTTC	CASREASGYTF
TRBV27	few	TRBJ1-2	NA	TGTGCCAGCAGTCCCCTAGGGGCTGCTAAGGACTACACCTTC	CASSPLGAAKDYTF
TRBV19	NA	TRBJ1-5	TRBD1	TGTGCCAGTAGTTCCTTAGGGACAGGTAGCAATCAGCCCCAGCATTTT	CASSSLGTGSNQPQHF
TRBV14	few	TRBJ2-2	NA	TGTGCCAGCAGCCAGAGCATTGGCGGGGAGCTGTTTTTT	CASSQSIGGELFF
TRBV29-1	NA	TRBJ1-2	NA	NA	CSVFWQFYGYTF
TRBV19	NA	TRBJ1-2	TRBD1	TGTGCCAGTAGGTCAGGGGGCGAGGGCTACACCTTC	CASRSGGEGYTF
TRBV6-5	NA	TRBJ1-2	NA	TGTGCCAGCAGTCAGGGCCTTAAAGGTGGCTACACCTTC	CASSQGLKGGYTF
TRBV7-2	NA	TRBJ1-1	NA	TGTGCCAGCAGCTCTTACAGGGACACTGAAGCTTTCTTT	CASSSYRDTEAFF
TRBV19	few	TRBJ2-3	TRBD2	TGTGCCAGTAGTCCCCGGGCGGTAGCGGGGGGCATCACAGATACGCAGTATTTT	CASSPRAVAGGITDTQYF
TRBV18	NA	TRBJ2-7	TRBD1	TGTGCCAGCTCACGCTTAGGGGGCCGGGTCACCTACGAGCAGTACTTC	CASSRLGGRVTYEQYF
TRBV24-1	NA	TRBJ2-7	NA	TGTGCCACCAGTGATCGGGGGGAGCAGTACTTC	CATSDRGEQYF
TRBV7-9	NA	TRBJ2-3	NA	TGTGCCAGCAGCCATCTGCGACTAGTTGGTACAGATACGCAGTATTTT	CASSHLRLVGTDTQYF